The T cell receptor (beta chain) under discussion was sequenced for a study of blood T cells in healthy people across ages. A few counts support this clonotype. Its antigen is still unknown. Study results and caveats: A greater number of naive CD4+ cells and higher diversity distinguished long-lived donors from aged donors.

The CDR3 length is 16 residues. Trimming cost V 5 bases and J 4 bases, with 20 bases left between them. Germline V CDR1 and CDR2: SGHTA, FQGNSA. Using a J-beta primer mix together with a sample-barcoded 5' primer, a second PCR was run for roughly 6 to 11 cycles. All cDNA molecules were each tagged by a template-switch adaptor with 12 random nucleotides. Via MiXCR, TCRdb re-called the 5' RACE reads, giving one row per CDR3 protein. The data show roughly 1.7 million distinct CDR3 sequences, about 32% seen once. The chain employs TRBV7-2 and TRBJ1-2, with a weak D call TRBD1 (6 bases). The specimen sequenced was blood. This clonotype was obtained from a woman in her twenties or thirties in good health. Here the CDR3 reads CASSTKGGGNPYGYTF. CDR3 coding DNA: TGTGCCAGCAGCACCAAAGGGGGAGGGAACCCCTATGGCTACACCTTC.